This T cell receptor beta chain is from a study of cytomegalovirus exposure and HLA in healthy donors. Study-level points and caveats: When a later analysis was performed, an Asian-associated ancestry cluster reportedly had fewer N-insertions than the approximately 700-donor mean. In vitro data verified three CMV-associated chains as specific for CMV antigens.

This clone was counted once. The antigen remains unidentified. Germline V gene lookup returns CDR1 SGHRS and CDR2 YFSETQ. Germline trimming cut 6 bases from V and 0 bases from J; bases unmatched to any gene: 9. CDR3 size: 18 residues. PCR employed 60 Vbeta and 13 Jbeta primers. TCRdb's table, derived via immunoSEQ multiplex PCR, lists solely in-frame clones and lacks some. Here the sample spans 150,000 to 200,000 clones, roughly 85% being singletons. V is TRBV5-1 and J is TRBJ2-5, with 15 bases identical to TRBD2. This TCR came from a man aged 18-30 years in good health and CMV-seropositive. The sequencing sample was made of PBMCs. The CDR3 bases are TGCGCCAGCAACTGGGGGACTAGCGGGGGGCCTAACCAAGAGACCCAGTACTTC. Amino acids: CASNWGTSGGPNQETQYF.